This T cell receptor (beta chain) comes out of a study of cytotoxic CD8 clonotypes in ibrutinib-treated CLL. The assay was immunoSEQ multiplex PCR, and TCRdb's table has in-frame clones only and misses some. The sample lists fewer than 50,000 clones; 53% were seen once. The study, taken as a whole, reports: Higher circulating CD8+ T-cell counts strongly accompanied higher baseline clonality, above age-matched healthy donors.

In the case of this clone: Its antigen is as yet unknown.

The V gene lost 0 bases and the J gene lost 4 bases, with 13 bases spanning the gap. CDR3 length equals 15 residues. CDR1 SGHRS and CDR2 YFSETQ come from the germline V gene. The chain uses TRBV5-1 and TRBJ1-2, with D possibly being TRBD1 (5 bases). This receptor was identified in a human donor with chronic lymphocytic leukemia. The starting material was PBMCs, obtained after 12 months of ibrutinib treatment. Here the CDR3 DNA reads TGCGCCAGCAGCTTGGGCGGGGCCCCTAGCTATGGCTACACCTTC. This sequence encodes CASSLGGAPSYGYTF.